This TCR beta chain was documented in a study of shared clonotypes between healthy human individuals. The V and J ends lost 5 bases and 1 base, in that order; junction bases with no gene match: 6. CDR3 length: 17 residues. Germline values: CDR1 SEHNR, CDR2 FQNEAQ (reference sequence). Some clones are missing from TCRdb's copy, which holds only in-frame ones; the method was immunoSEQ multiplex PCR. This table has fewer than 550,000 clones, around 79% appearing once. The material sequenced was PBMCs. The TCR originated in a woman in her thirties or forties in good health. Some clones in this sample may be carry-over from other donors' samples. This chain connects TRBV7-9 to TRBJ2-7, with 15 bases lining up with TRBD2. CDR3 loop: CASSLGTSGRSSYEQYF. CDR3 coding DNA: TGTGCCAGCAGCCTTGGGACTAGCGGGAGGTCTTCCTACGAGCAGTACTTC.